The clone carrying this T cell receptor (beta chain) was counted at least ten times. What it recognizes is unknown. This sample is part of a study of T cell repertoires in cytomegalovirus infection. Looking at the study overall: CMV infection together with matching HLA type was indicated by public TCR beta signatures. Findings of the study overall: Clonotypes of TCR beta that were HLA-C-restricted and CMV-specific dominated the ex vivo response. Summed public TCR beta family frequency identified CMV carriers bearing the relevant HLA.

Each CDR3 protein gets one entry after TCRdb re-called the reads with MiXCR. Here the sample spans approximately 910,000 distinct CDR3 sequences, around 30% being singletons. The ends were cut back, 1 base at V and 7 bases at J, with 8 bases in the middle. This CDR3 is 14 amino acids long. In germline, CDR1 is MNHNS, CDR2 SASEGT. V gene TRBV6-1 combines with J gene TRBJ1-6, with D unresolved. The receptor was isolated from a human donor in good health (CMV status not recorded). Some clones in this sample may be carry-over from other donors' samples. This sample comprised cultured CD8+ T cells from PBMCs, obtained from culture after CMV antigen stimulation. CDR3 coding DNA: TGTGCCAGCAGTGAAGTACCTGGGAATTCACCCCTCCACTTT. It yields the protein CASSEVPGNSPLHF.